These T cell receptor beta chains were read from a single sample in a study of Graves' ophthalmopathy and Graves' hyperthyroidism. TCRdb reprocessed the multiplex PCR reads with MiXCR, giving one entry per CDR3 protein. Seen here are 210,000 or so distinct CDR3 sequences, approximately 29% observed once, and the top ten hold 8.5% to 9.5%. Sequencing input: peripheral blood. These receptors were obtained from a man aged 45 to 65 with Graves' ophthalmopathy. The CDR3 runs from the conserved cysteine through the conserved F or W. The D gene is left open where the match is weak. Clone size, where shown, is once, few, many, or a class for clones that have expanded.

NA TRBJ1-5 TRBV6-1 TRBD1 CASSEVRGQVQPQHF TGTGCCAGCAGTGAAGTAAGGGGGCAGGTTCAGCCCCAGCATTTT
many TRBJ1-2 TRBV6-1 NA CASTVTDTGIYTF TGTGCCAGCACCGTGACAGACACCGGTATCTACACCTTC
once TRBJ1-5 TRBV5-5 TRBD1 CASSLDQGASQPQHF TGTGCCAGCAGCTTAGACCAGGGGGCGAGTCAGCCCCAGCATTTT
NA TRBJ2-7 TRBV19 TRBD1 CAPIRDSFYEQYF TGTGCCCCTATCCGGGACAGTTTCTACGAGCAGTACTTC
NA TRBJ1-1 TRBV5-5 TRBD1 CASSGRTGVGTEAFF TGTGCCAGCAGCGGACGGACAGGGGTAGGGACTGAAGCTTTCTTT
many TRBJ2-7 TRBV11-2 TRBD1 CASSLAGTGGEQYF TGTGCCAGCAGCTTAGCCGGGACAGGGGGCGAGCAGTACTTC
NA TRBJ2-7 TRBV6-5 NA CASSYSSDRGYEQYF TGTGCCAGCAGTTACTCCTCCGATCGAGGCTACGAGCAGTACTTC
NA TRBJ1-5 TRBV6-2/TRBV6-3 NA CASSVWGSGGGNQPQHF TGTGCCAGCAGCGTTTGGGGGTCGGGAGGGGGCAATCAGCCCCAGCATTTT
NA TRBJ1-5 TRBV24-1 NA CATPTLGNQPQHF TGTGCCACCCCTACTCTCGGCAATCAGCCCCAGCATTTT
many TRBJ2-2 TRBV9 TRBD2 CASSVEPRTSGELFF TGTGCCAGCAGCGTAGAGCCTCGGACTAGCGGGGAGCTGTTTTTT
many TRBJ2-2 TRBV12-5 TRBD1 CASGTGVPTGELFF TGTGCTAGTGGAACAGGGGTTCCCACCGGGGAGCTGTTTTTT
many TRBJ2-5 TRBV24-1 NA CATSDPGTDRLTQYF TGTGCCACCAGTGACCCCGGGACGGATCGGCTGACCCAGTACTTC
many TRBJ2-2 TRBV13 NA CASSPMPFRDQESYTGELFF TGTGCCAGCAGCCCTATGCCTTTTAGAGACCAGGAATCCTACACCGGGGAGCTGTTTTTT
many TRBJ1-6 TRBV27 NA CASKGGVSSYNSPLHF TGTGCCAGCAAAGGCGGCGTAAGCTCCTATAATTCACCCCTCCACTTT
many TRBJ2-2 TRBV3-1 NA CASSQGGSYTGELFF TGTGCCAGCAGCCAAGGAGGCAGTTACACCGGGGAGCTGTTTTTT
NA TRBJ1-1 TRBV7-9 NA CASSLVQANTEAFF TGTGCCAGCAGCTTAGTACAGGCGAACACTGAAGCTTTCTTT
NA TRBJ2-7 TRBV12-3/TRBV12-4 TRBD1 CASSTTGQPFYEQYF TGTGCCAGCAGTACCACGGGACAGCCATTCTACGAGCAGTACTTC
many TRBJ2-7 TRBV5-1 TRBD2 CASSSSGTSGRAGYEQYF TGCGCCAGCAGCTCCTCCGGGACTAGCGGGAGGGCCGGGTACGAGCAGTACTTC
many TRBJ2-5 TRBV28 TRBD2 CASSSEGLAKKTQYF TGTGCCAGCAGTTCCGAAGGACTAGCTAAGAAGACCCAGTACTTC
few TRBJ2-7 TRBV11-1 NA CASSDRWSHEQYF TGTGCCAGCAGCGATAGGTGGTCACACGAGCAGTACTTC
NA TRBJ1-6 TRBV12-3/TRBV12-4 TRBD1 CASSTPGQGDSPLHF TGTGCCAGCAGTACGCCGGGACAGGGAGATTCACCCCTCCACTTT
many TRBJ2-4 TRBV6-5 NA CASSFRRADIQYF TGTGCCAGCAGTTTTAGAAGGGCGGACATTCAGTACTTC
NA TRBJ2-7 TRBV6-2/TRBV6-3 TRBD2 CASSYSTSGSLVDEQYF TGTGCCAGCAGTTACTCAACTAGCGGCAGTTTGGTTGACGAGCAGTACTTC
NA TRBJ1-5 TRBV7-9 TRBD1 CASSLDTTGKQPQHF TGTGCCAGCAGCTTAGACACGACAGGGAAACAGCCCCAGCATTTT
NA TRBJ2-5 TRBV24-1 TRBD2 CATSVASGSSGETQYF TGTGCCACCAGTGTGGCTAGCGGGAGCTCGGGGGAGACCCAGTACTTC
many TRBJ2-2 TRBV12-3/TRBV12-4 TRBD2 CASSLVSGRTGGELFF TGTGCCAGCAGTTTGGTTAGCGGGAGGACGGGCGGGGAGCTGTTTTTT
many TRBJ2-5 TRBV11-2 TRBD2 CASSTGLARETQYF TGTGCCAGCAGCACCGGACTAGCTCGGGAGACCCAGTACTTC
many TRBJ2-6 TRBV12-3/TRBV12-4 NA CASTVEGGLSGANVLTF TGTGCCAGCACCGTTGAGGGAGGACTCTCTGGGGCCAACGTCCTGACTTTC
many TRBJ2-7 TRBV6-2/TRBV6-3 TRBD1 CASSTPTGMVEQYF TGTGCCAGCAGTACCCCGACAGGGATGGTCGAGCAGTACTTC
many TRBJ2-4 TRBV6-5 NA CASSGQGGLNKGIQYF TGTGCCAGCAGCGGACAGGGAGGGCTTAACAAGGGCATTCAGTACTTC
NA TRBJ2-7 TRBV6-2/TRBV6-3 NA CAISRLTGEQYF TGTGCCATCTCACGTCTCACCGGCGAGCAGTACTTC
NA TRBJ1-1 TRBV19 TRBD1 CASSPGQVMNTEAFF TGTGCCAGTAGTCCAGGACAGGTAATGAACACTGAAGCTTTCTTT
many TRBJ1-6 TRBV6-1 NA CASSSPGALHF TGTGCCAGCAGTTCACCTGGGGCCCTCCACTTT
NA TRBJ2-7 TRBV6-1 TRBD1 CASRTGDEQYF TGTGCCAGCAGGACAGGGGACGAGCAGTACTTC
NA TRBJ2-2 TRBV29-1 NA CSVRALNTGELFF TGCAGCGTTAGGGCACTGAACACCGGGGAGCTGTTTTTT
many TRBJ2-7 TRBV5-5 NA CASSGSDTYPYEQYF TGTGCCAGCAGCGGCTCGGACACCTATCCCTACGAGCAGTACTTC
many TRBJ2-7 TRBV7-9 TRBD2 CASSSGLGAEQYF TGTGCCAGCAGCTCGGGACTAGGGGCCGAGCAGTACTTC
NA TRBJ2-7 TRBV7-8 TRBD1 CASSLGDRGPSEQYF TGTGCCAGCAGCTTGGGGGACAGGGGGCCGTCCGAGCAGTACTTC
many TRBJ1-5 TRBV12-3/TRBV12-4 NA CASSHRSGEPQHF TGTGCCAGCAGTCACAGGTCCGGGGAGCCCCAGCATTTT
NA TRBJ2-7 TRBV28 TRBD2 CASSPPTSTSYEQYF TGTGCCAGCAGTCCCCCGACTAGCACCTCCTACGAGCAGTACTTC
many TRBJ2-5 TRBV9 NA CASSEVGSETQYF TGTGCCAGCAGCGAGGTGGGCTCAGAGACCCAGTACTTC
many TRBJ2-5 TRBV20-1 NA CSAPGRAPSPQYF TGCAGTGCCCCCGGACGAGCGCCGTCGCCCCAGTACTTC
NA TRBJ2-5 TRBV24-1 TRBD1 CATSDPTGVRGETQYF TGTGCCACCAGTGATCCGACAGGGGTAAGGGGGGAGACCCAGTACTTC
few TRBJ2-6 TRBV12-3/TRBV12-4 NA CASTVGTGANVLTF TGTGCCAGCACCGTCGGAACTGGGGCCAACGTCCTGACTTTC
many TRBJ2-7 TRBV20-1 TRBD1 CSARDTQGTKVYEQYF TGCAGTGCTAGAGATACACAGGGGACGAAAGTCTACGAGCAGTACTTC
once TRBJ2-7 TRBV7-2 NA CASSFLGTAYEQYF TGTGCCAGCAGCTTTCTCGGGACTGCGTACGAGCAGTACTTC
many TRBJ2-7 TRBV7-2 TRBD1 CASSPRQGGSYEQYF TGTGCCAGCAGCCCAAGACAGGGGGGCTCCTACGAGCAGTACTTC
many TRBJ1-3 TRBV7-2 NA CASSLETQTGNTIYF TGTGCCAGCAGCTTAGAGACACAGACTGGAAACACCATATATTTT
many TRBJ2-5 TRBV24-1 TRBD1 CATSDPTGLETQYF TGTGCCACCAGTGATCCGACAGGGTTGGAGACCCAGTACTTC
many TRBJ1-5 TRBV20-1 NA CSARDLRQGNQPQHF TGCAGTGCTAGAGATCTGCGGCAGGGTAATCAGCCCCAGCATTTT
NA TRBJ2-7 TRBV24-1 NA CATSDGSQRQYF TGTGCCACCAGTGATGGAAGTCAACGGCAGTACTTC
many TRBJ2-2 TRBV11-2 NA CASSLMAGRGTGELFF TGTGCCAGCAGCTTAATGGCCGGCCGGGGGACCGGGGAGCTGTTTTTT
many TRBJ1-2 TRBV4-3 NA CASSQGTQRYGYTF TGCGCCAGCAGCCAAGGAACACAGCGCTATGGCTACACCTTC
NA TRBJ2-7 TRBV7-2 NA CASSLGFGSSYEQYF TGTGCCAGCAGCTTAGGGTTCGGGAGCTCCTACGAGCAGTACTTC
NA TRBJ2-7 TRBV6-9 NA CASSEDSYGQYF TGTGCCAGCTCTGAGGACTCCTACGGGCAGTACTTC
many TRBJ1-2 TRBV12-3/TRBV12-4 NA CASSLGWRYTF TGTGCCAGCAGTTTAGGATGGCGCTACACCTTC
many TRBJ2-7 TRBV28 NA CASRTGPGEQYF TGTGCCAGCAGAACAGGGCCTGGGGAGCAGTACTTC
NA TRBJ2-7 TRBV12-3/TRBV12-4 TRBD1 CASSFQGAQEQYF TGTGCCAGCAGTTTCCAGGGGGCGCAGGAGCAGTACTTC